This entry concerns a single T cell receptor (beta chain). This specimen belongs to a study of OX40 agonist ivuxolimab in advanced cancers. Study-wide context: While on treatment, patients had intravenous ivuxolimab at 0.01 to 10 mg/kg every 2 weeks. Three patients, one with hepatocellular carcinoma and two with cutaneous melanoma, achieved partial responses. Therapy given before enrollment (anti-PD-1, anti-PD-L1 or anti-CTLA-4) was allowed, and around 40% had some.

Assay: immunoSEQ multiplex PCR; the TCRdb copy retains only in-frame clones and omits some. The table includes about 76,000 clones, roughly 85% detected once. V shed 4 bases, J shed 6 bases, and the junction held 15 bases outside the gene matches. This CDR3 region has 16 residues. The specimen comprised CD4+ or CD8+ T cells sorted from blood, sampled in a trial of the OX40 agonist ivuxolimab. The rearrangement joins TRBV5-3 to TRBJ2-7; 8 bases map to TRBD1. TRBV5-3 falls under the ORF class, with uncertain function. The TCR sequence derives from an adult with an advanced solid tumor such as melanoma, head and neck, liver or kidney cancer. The CDR3 nucleotides read TGTGCCAGAAGCGCTCCGGCGGGACAGGATCGTTTCGAGCAGTACTTC. Residues: CARSAPAGQDRFEQYF.